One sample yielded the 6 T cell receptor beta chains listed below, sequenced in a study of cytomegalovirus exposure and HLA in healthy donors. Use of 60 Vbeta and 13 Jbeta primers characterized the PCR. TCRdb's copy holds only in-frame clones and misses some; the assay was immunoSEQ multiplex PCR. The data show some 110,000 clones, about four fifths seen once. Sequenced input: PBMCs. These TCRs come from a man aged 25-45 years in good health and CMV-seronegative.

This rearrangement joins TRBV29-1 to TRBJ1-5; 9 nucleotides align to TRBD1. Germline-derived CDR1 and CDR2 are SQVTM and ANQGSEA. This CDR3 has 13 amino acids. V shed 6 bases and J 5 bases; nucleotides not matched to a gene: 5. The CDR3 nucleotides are TGCAGCGTCCAGACAGGGGGAGATCAGCCCCAGCATTTT. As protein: CSVQTGGDQPQHF.

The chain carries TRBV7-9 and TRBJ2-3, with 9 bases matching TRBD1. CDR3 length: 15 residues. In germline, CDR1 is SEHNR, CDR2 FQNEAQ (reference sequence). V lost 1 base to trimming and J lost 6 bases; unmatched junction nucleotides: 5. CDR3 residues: CASSLGGQGQDTQYF. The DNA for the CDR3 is TGTGCCAGCAGCTTAGGGGGACAGGGCCAGGATACGCAGTATTTT.

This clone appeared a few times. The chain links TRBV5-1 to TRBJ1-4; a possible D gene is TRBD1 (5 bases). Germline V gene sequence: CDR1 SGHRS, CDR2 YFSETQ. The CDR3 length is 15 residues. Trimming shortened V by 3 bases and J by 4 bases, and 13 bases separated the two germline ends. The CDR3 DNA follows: TGCGCCAGCAGCTCCGACAGAGAATTTAATGAAAAACTGTTTTTT. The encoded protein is CASSSDREFNEKLFF.

This CDR3 reads CASSVGGIDTQYF. CDR3 nucleotides: TGTGCCAGCAGCGTAGGAGGAATAGATACGCAGTATTTT. The chain couples TRBV9 to TRBJ2-3; D call uncertain. V dropped 0 bases and J dropped 5 bases, with 7 bases sitting between them. Looked up from germline, CDR1 is SGDLS and CDR2 is YYNGEE. This CDR3 has 13 residues.

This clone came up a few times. The CDR3 DNA sequence: TGTGCCACCAGCAGAGAGGGCCTATCTGGAAACACCATATATTTT. Translating it yields CATSREGLSGNTIYF. The V call is TRBV15, the J call TRBJ1-3; D uncertain. This CDR3 is 15 amino acids long. Per the germline V gene, CDR1 is LNHNV and CDR2 is YYDKDF (reference sequence). Trimming stripped 0 bases from V and 1 base from J, with 7 bases between.

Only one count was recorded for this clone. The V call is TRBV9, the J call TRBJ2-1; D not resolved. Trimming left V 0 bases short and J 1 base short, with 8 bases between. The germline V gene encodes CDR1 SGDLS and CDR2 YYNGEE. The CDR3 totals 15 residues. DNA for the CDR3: TGTGCCAGCAGCGTAGGGAGCGCGTCCTACAATGAGCAGTTCTTC. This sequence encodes CASSVGSASYNEQFF.